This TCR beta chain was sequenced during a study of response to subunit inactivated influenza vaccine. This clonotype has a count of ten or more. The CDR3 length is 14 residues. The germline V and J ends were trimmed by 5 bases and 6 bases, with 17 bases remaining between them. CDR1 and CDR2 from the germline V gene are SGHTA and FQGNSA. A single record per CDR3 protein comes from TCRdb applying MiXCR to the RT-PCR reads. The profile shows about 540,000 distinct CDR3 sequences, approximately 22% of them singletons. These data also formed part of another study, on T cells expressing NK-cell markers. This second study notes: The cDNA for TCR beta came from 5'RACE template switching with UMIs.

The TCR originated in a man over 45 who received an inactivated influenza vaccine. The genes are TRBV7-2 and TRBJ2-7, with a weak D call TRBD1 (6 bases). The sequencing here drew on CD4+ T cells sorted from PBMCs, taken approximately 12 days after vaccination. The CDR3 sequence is CASSRNRAEGEQYF. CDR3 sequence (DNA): TGTGCCAGCAGCAGAAACAGGGCCGAGGGCGAGCAGTACTTC.